This entry lists 27 T cell receptor beta chains sequenced from one sample in a study of blood T cell repertoires in COVID-19. TCRdb's table, derived via immunoSEQ multiplex PCR, lists solely in-frame clones and lacks some. The profile shows about 230,000 clones, over 70% of them singletons. Sequencing used peripheral blood. The receptors were sampled from an elderly woman with acute or convalescent COVID-19.

The chain uses TRBV6-5 and TRBJ2-7; 9 bases line up with TRBD2. The V and J ends lost 8 bases and 2 bases, in that order; junction bases with no gene match: 7. There are 14 residues in the CDR3. Germline V CDR1 and CDR2: MNHEY, SVGAGI. In DNA, the CDR3 is TGTGCCAGCGCCGCTGGCGGGGGGGCCTACGAGCAGTACTTC. Translation: CASAAGGGAYEQYF.

This chain joins TRBV9 and TRBJ1-2; possible D gene TRBD1, 5 bases. In germline, CDR1 is SGDLS, CDR2 YYNGEE. This CDR3 has 13 residues. The germline V and J ends were trimmed by 3 bases and 2 bases, with 8 bases remaining between them. CDR3 loop: CASSGGGNYGYTF. The CDR3 DNA reads as TGTGCCAGCAGCGGTGGGGGGAACTATGGCTACACCTTC.

The chain joins TRBV7-2 to TRBJ1-6; 8 nucleotides agree with TRBD1. CDR1 and CDR2 (germline): SGHTA, FQGNSA. The CDR3 totals 16 residues. V lost 3 bases to trimming and J lost 6 bases; unmatched junction nucleotides: 7. The CDR3 nucleotides are TGTGCCAGCAGCTTCGTAGGGACAGGCGGTAATTCACCCCTCCACTTT. It translates to CASSFVGTGGNSPLHF.

V is TRBV3-1 (or the pseudogene TRBV3-2) and J is TRBJ1-2; TRBD1 aligns across 7 bases. V lost 4 bases and J lost 6; bases outside the gene matches: 5. The germline V gene encodes CDR1 LGHDT and CDR2 YNNKEL (reference sequence). The CDR3 sequence is 13 residues long. This chain's CDR3 is CASSLNRGDGYTF. Written as DNA, the CDR3 is TGTGCCAGCAGCCTAAACAGGGGAGATGGCTACACCTTC.

The V gene is TRBV19, the J gene TRBJ1-5, with a tentative D call TRBD1 (6 bases). Trimming stripped 7 bases from V and 2 bases from J, with 15 bases between. Germline CDR1 reads LNHDA; CDR2 reads SQIVND (reference sequence). The CDR3 sequence is 15 residues long. CDR3 region: CASTSQGSRNQPQHF. The CDR3 DNA is TGTGCCAGTACCTCCCAGGGGAGTCGCAATCAGCCCCAGCATTTT.

About this clone: One junction end does not reproduce the germline sequence, and a read error may be involved. This chain connects TRBV2 to TRBJ2-7; 9 bases line up with TRBD1. The germline V gene has CDR1 SNHLY and CDR2 FYNNEI. CDR3 length: 16 residues. CDR3 loop: CASREGGTGRHYEQYF. CDR3 bases: TGTGCCAGCAGGGAAGGCGGGACAGGGAGGCACTACGAGCAGTACTTC.

This clone appeared a few times. The V call is TRBV19, the J call TRBJ1-2, with D tentatively TRBD1 (6 bases). The germline CDR1 and CDR2 sequences are LNHDA and SQIVND (reference sequence). The CDR3 loop spans 19 amino acids. V shed 2 bases and J shed 4 bases, with 26 bases lying between them. The CDR3 sequence: CASSISSGAFSRVSYGYTF. The CDR3 bases are TGTGCCAGTAGTATATCCTCAGGGGCTTTCTCCCGCGTTTCCTATGGCTACACCTTC.

This chain uses TRBV19 with TRBJ1-1; TRBD1 matches at 8 bases. The CDR3 extends over 17 amino acids. CDR1 and CDR2 from the germline V gene are LNHDA and SQIVND (reference sequence). V dropped 5 bases and J dropped 3; count of bases not matched to a gene: 14. Written as DNA, the CDR3 is TGTGCCAGTAGTTACCCCCGGCAGGGGGCCATGGACACTGAAGCTTTCTTT. Translated, it gives CASSYPRQGAMDTEAFF.

The V call is TRBV10-3, the J call TRBJ1-1; tentative D call: TRBD1 (6 bases). CDR1 and CDR2 (germline): ENHRY, SYGVKD. This CDR3 has 16 residues. V was trimmed by 0 bases and J by 6 bases, leaving 17 bases between them. The CDR3 loop reads CAISESSVLGAAEAFF. The CDR3 nucleotides read TGTGCCATCAGTGAGTCCTCCGTCTTGGGGGCGGCTGAAGCTTTCTTT.

The chain links TRBV6-5 to TRBJ1-2, with D unresolved. Germline assignment: CDR1 MNHEY and CDR2 SVGAGI. The length of the CDR3 is 12 residues. Trimming pared 8 bases from V and 1 base from J, leaving 8 bases between. The CDR3 region has the DNA TGTGCCAGCGCGGCCCTTAACTATGGCTACACCTTC. The encoded protein is CASAALNYGYTF.

The chain carries TRBV2 and TRBJ1-4; 9 nucleotides align to TRBD1. The CDR3 has 15 amino acids. The junction had 5 bases not matched to a gene; V was cut back by 6 bases and J by 3 bases. Germline CDR1 is SNHLY and CDR2 is FYNNEI. The CDR3 region is CASRLQGAPNEKLFF. As DNA, the CDR3 is TGTGCCAGCAGATTACAGGGGGCCCCTAATGAAAAACTGTTTTTT.

In this sample, this clone turned up a few times. The V gene is TRBV4-1, the J gene TRBJ2-7; tentative D call: TRBD1 (6 bases). The CDR3 is 13 residues long. Looked up from germline, CDR1 is MGHRA and CDR2 is YSYEKL. V lost 6 bases to trimming and J lost 0 bases, with 9 bases between them. The chain's CDR3 is CASRPDSSYEQYF. The CDR3 DNA reads as TGCGCCAGCAGGCCGGACAGCTCCTACGAGCAGTACTTC.

The V and J genes are TRBV5-1 and TRBJ2-1, with 8 bases identical to TRBD1. V dropped 1 base and J dropped 0; count of bases not matched to a gene: 0. CDR1 and CDR2 from the germline V gene are SGHRS and YFSETQ. This CDR3 has 15 amino acids. CDR3 bases: TGCGCCAGCAGCTTGACAGGGGGCTCCTACAATGAGCAGTTCTTC. As protein: CASSLTGGSYNEQFF.

This chain joins TRBV5-1 and TRBJ2-1, with TRBD1 matching 10 bases. There are 15 residues in the CDR3. J was trimmed by 4 bases and V by 4 bases; bases with no gene match: 5. From germline, CDR1 is SGHRS and CDR2 YFSETQ. CDR3 bases: TGCGCCAGCAGCCCGCCGGGACAGGGGTACAATGAGCAGTTCTTC. Its translation: CASSPPGQGYNEQFF.

This clone has just one count. The genes are TRBV7-8 and TRBJ2-2; D gene ambiguous. V shed 5 bases and J shed 3 bases, with 4 bases lying between them. CDR1 is SGHVS and CDR2 is FQNEAQ in the germline V gene. The CDR3 contains 12 residues. DNA for the CDR3: TGTGCCAGCAGCCCCTACACCGGGGAGCTGTTTTTT. It codes for CASSPYTGELFF.

The chain links TRBV11-3 to TRBJ2-5; D may be TRBD1 (5 bases). Trimming took 1 base from V and 1 from J, leaving 7 bases between them. Germline CDR1 reads SGHNT; CDR2 reads YENEEA. This CDR3 has 14 residues. The CDR3 region has the DNA TGTGCCAGCAGCTTAGGTGGGGCCCAAGAGACCCAGTACTTC. This encodes CASSLGGAQETQYF.

The chain recombines TRBV3-1 (or the pseudogene TRBV3-2) with TRBJ1-4; tentative D call: TRBD1 (5 bases). Germline CDR1 LGHDT, CDR2 YNNKEL (reference sequence). Trimming pared 4 bases from V and 7 bases from J, leaving 10 bases between. This CDR3 contains 13 residues. DNA for the CDR3: TGTGCCAGCAGCCTTGGGGCGTTTGAAAAACTGTTTTTT. Its protein product is CASSLGAFEKLFF.

This rearrangement joins TRBV7-2 to TRBJ1-5, with 8 bases aligning to TRBD1. Germline V gene lookup returns CDR1 SGHTA and CDR2 FQGNSA. The CDR3 sequence is 17 residues long. V gave up 1 base and J gave up 2 bases; unmatched junction bases: 7. CDR3 sequence reads: CASSLEPNRGGNQPQHF. CDR3 nucleotide sequence: TGTGCCAGCAGCTTAGAACCTAACAGGGGGGGCAATCAGCCCCAGCATTTT. The whole variable domain, filled in from reference TRBV7-2 and TRBJ1-5, reads GAGVSQSPSNKVTEKGKDVELRCDPISGHTALYWYRQSLGQGLEFLIYFQGNSAPDKSGLPSDRFSAERTGGSVSTLTIQRTQQEDSAVYLCASSLEPNRGGNQPQHFGDGTRLSIL.

The V gene is TRBV28, the J gene TRBJ1-2; D call uncertain. Germline assignment: CDR1 MDHEN and CDR2 SYDVKM. The V and J ends lost 3 bases and 4 bases respectively, with 6 bases between them. This CDR3 is 12 amino acids long. CDR3 sequence (DNA): TGTGCCAGCAGTTTGGGCGTCTATGGCTACACCTTC. Protein: CASSLGVYGYTF.

J is TRBJ2-3 and V is TRBV19, with 8 bases that match TRBD2. There are 14 residues in the CDR3. Germline V gene lookup returns CDR1 LNHDA and CDR2 SQIVND (reference sequence). With V trimmed by 7 bases and J by 0 bases, 3 bases remained unmatched. This CDR3 reads CASTGGESTDTQYF. In nucleotides, the CDR3 is TGTGCCAGTACCGGGGGGGAAAGCACAGATACGCAGTATTTT.

This sequence joins TRBV27 and TRBJ1-1; D gene uncertain. The CDR3 length is 13 residues. V was shortened by 5 bases and J by 0 bases, with 7 bases between the two germline ends. Germline CDR1 and CDR2: MNHEY and SMNVEV (reference sequence). DNA for the CDR3: TGTGCCAGCAGTACTAGGGTGAACACTGAAGCTTTCTTT. This translates into CASSTRVNTEAFF.

The genes are TRBV3-1 (or the pseudogene TRBV3-2) and TRBJ2-3; D is uncertain. The CDR3 is made up of 15 amino acids. Trimming left V 0 bases short and J 0 bases short, with 7 bases between. Germline loops: CDR1 LGHDT, CDR2 YNNKEL (reference sequence). CDR3: CASSQDWASTDTQYF. The DNA for the CDR3 is TGTGCCAGCAGCCAAGATTGGGCCAGCACAGATACGCAGTATTTT.

This clone was seen only a few times. The chain is built from TRBV5-1 and TRBJ2-3; TRBD2 aligns across 15 bases. J was trimmed by 4 bases and V by 4 bases; bases with no gene match: 4. CDR3 length equals 16 residues. Germline V gene lookup returns CDR1 SGHRS and CDR2 YFSETQ. The CDR3 nucleotides are TGCGCCAGCAGCACGGGACTAGCGGGGGGAGCAGATACGCAGTATTTT. Amino acids: CASSTGLAGGADTQYF.

The J gene is TRBJ1-1, the V gene TRBV7-9; TRBD1 is a possible D gene (5 bases). V was trimmed by 2 bases and J by 1 base, leaving 5 bases between them. The CDR3 is made up of 13 amino acids. The germline V gene has CDR1 SEHNR and CDR2 FQNEAQ (reference sequence). CDR3 nucleotide sequence: TGTGCCAGCAGCTTAACAGGGAACACTGAAGCTTTCTTT. It specifies CASSLTGNTEAFF.

The CDR3: CASGSSARETQYF. In nucleotides, the CDR3 is TGCGCCAGCGGGTCTAGCGCCCGAGAGACCCAGTACTTC. The J gene is TRBJ2-5, the V gene TRBV10-2; D perhaps matches TRBD2 (6 bases). The length of the CDR3 is 13 residues. Germline-derived CDR1 and CDR2 are WSHSY and SAAADI. V lost 8 bases, J lost 4 bases, and 14 bases lay in between.

The chain employs TRBV5-4 and TRBJ1-4; tentatively, D is TRBD1 (5 bases). Per germline, CDR1 SGHNT and CDR2 YYREEE (reference sequence). CDR3 length equals 14 residues. V was shortened by 0 bases and J by 8 bases, with 11 bases between the two germline ends. The CDR3: CASSLAGEGEKLFF. The CDR3 bases are TGTGCCAGCAGCTTGGCGGGGGAGGGGGAAAAACTGTTTTTT.

This clone has just a few counts. The V and J genes are TRBV19 and TRBJ1-3; 7 bases line up with TRBD1. The V gene end was trimmed by 4 bases and the J gene end by 2 bases; junction bases not matched to a gene: 8. Germline CDR1 is LNHDA and CDR2 is SQIVND (reference sequence). This CDR3 spans 16 amino acids. Written as DNA, the CDR3 is TGTGCCAGTAGTAATTTCAACAGGGGTGCTGGAAACACCATATATTTT. It encodes CASSNFNRGAGNTIYF.